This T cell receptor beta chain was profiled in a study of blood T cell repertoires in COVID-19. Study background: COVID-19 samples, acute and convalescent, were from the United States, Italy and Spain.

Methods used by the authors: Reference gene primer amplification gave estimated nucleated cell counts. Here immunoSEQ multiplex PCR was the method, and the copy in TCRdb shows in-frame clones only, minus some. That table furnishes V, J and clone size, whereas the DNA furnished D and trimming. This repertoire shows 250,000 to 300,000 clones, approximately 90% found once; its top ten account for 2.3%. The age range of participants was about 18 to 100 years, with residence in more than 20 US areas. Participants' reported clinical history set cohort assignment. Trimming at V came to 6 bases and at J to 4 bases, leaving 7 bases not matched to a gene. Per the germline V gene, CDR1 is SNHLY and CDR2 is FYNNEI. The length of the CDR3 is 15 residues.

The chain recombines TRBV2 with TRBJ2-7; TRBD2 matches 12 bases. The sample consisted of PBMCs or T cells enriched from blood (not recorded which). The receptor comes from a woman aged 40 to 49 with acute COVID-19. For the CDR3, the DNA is TGTGCCAGCAGACTGACTAGCGGGAGTTCGTACGAGCAGTACTTC. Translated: CASRLTSGSSYEQYF.